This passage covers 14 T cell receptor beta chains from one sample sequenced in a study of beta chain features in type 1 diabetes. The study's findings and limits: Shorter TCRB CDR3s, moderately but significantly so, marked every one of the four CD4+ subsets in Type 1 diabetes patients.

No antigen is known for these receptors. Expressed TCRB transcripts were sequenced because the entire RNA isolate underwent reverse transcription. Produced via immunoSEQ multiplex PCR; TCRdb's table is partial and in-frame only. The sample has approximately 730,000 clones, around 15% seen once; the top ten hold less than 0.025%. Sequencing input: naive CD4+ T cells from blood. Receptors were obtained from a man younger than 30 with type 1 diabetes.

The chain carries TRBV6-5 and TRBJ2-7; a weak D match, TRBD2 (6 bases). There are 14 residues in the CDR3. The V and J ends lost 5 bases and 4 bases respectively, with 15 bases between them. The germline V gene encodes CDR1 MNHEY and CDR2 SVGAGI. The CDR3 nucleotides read TGTGCCAGCAGTCCCGGGACTTCACTTTACGAGCAGTACTTC. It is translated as CASSPGTSLYEQYF.

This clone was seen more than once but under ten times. CDR3 loop: CAWSGGKYEQYF. Written as DNA, the CDR3 is TGTGCCTGGAGTGGGGGGAAATACGAGCAGTACTTC. The V and J genes are TRBV30 and TRBJ2-7, with D possibly called TRBD1 or TRBD2 (5 bases each). Germline CDR1 reads GTSNPN; CDR2 reads SVGIG (reference sequence). Trimming cost V 1 base and J 4 bases, with 8 bases left between them. This CDR3 has 12 amino acids. The full variable domain, completed using reference TRBV30 and TRBJ2-7, is SQTIHQWPATLVQPVGSPLSLECTVEGTSNPNLYWYRQAAGRGLQLLFYSVGIGQISSEVPQNLSASRPQDRQFILSSKKLLLSDSGFYLCAWSGGKYEQYFGPGTRLTVT.

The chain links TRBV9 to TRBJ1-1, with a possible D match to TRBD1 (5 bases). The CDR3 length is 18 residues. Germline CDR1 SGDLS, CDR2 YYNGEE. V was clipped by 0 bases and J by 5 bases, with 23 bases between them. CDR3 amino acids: CASSVGPNWGVSRTEAFF. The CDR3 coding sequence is TGTGCCAGCAGCGTAGGCCCCAACTGGGGGGTATCCAGGACTGAAGCTTTCTTT. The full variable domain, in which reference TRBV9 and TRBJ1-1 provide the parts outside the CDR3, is DSGVTQTPKHLITATGQRVTLRCSPRSGDLSVYWYQQSLDQGLQFLIQYYNGEERAKGNILERFSAQQFPDLHSELNLSSLELGDSALYFCASSVGPNWGVSRTEAFFGQGTRLTVV.

CDR3 protein: CASSELGGSSYEQYF. The CDR3 DNA reads as TGTGCCAGCAGTGAGTTGGGGGGGAGTTCCTACGAGCAGTACTTC. The V gene is TRBV6-1, the J gene TRBJ2-7; 7 positions agree with TRBD2. The CDR3 length is 15 residues. Per germline, CDR1 MNHNS and CDR2 SASEGT. V dropped 3 bases and J dropped 1; count of bases not matched to a gene: 6.

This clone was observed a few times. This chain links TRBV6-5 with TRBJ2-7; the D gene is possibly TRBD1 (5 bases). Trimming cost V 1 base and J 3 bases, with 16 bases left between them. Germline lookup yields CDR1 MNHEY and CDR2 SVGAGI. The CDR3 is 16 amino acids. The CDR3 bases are TGTGCCAGCAGTTACTTTTCAGGGTCAGGTTACTACGAGCAGTACTTC. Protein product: CASSYFSGSGYYEQYF.

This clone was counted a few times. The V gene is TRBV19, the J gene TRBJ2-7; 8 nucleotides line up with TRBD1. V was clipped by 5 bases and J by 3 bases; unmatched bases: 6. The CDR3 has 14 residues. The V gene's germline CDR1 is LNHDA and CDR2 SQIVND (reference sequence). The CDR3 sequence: CASSLTGGDYEQYF. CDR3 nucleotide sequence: TGTGCCAGTAGTCTTACAGGGGGAGACTACGAGCAGTACTTC. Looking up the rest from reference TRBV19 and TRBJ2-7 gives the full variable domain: DGGITQSPKYLFRKEGQNVTLSCEQNLNHDAMYWYRQDPGQGLRLIYYSQIVNDFQKGDIAEGYSVSREKKESFPLTVTSAQKNPTAFYLCASSLTGGDYEQYFGPGTRLTVT.

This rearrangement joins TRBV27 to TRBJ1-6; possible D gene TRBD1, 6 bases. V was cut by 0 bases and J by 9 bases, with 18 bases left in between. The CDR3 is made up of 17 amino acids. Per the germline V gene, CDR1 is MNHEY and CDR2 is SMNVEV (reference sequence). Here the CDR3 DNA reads TGTGCCAGCAGTTTATCTTTTTCGGGGGCTGGTCGTTCACCCCTCCACTTT. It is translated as CASSLSFSGAGRSPLHF.

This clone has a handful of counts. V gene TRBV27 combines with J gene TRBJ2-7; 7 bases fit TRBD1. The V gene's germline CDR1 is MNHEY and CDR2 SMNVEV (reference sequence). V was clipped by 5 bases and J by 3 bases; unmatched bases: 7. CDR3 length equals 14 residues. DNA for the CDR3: TGTGCCAGCAGTCCACAGGGGTCCCTCTACGAGCAGTACTTC. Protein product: CASSPQGSLYEQYF.

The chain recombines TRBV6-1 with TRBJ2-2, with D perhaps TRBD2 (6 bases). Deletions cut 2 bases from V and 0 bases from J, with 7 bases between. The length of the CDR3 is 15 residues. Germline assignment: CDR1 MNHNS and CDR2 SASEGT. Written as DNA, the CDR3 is TGTGCCAGCAGTGAACGGGGGACGAACACCGGGGAGCTGTTTTTT. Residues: CASSERGTNTGELFF.

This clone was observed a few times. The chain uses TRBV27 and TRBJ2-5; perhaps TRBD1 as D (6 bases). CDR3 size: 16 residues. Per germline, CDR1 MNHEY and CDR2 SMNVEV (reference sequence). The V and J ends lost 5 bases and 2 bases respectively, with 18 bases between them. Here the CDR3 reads CASSPLDRMQQETQYF. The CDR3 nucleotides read TGTGCCAGCAGTCCCCTTGACAGGATGCAACAAGAGACCCAGTACTTC.

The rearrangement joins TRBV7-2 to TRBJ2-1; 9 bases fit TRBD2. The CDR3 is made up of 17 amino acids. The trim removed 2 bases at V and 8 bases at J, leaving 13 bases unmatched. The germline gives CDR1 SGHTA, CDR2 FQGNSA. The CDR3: CASSLSSGGLPRDEQFF. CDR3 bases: TGTGCCAGCAGCTTAAGCAGCGGGGGGTTACCCAGGGATGAGCAGTTCTTC.

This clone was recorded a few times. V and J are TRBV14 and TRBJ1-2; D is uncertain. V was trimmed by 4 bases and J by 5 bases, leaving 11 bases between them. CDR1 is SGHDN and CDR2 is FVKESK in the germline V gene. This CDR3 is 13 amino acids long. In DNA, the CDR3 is TGTGCCAGCAGCCCCAGAGTGTCTTATGGCTACACCTTC. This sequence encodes CASSPRVSYGYTF.

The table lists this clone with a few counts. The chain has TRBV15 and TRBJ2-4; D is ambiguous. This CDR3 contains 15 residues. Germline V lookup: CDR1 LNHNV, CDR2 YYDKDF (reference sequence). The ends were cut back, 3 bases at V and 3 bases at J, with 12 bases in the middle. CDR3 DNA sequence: TGTGCCACCAGCAGTGCTAACACGGACAAAAACATTCAGTACTTC. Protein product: CATSSANTDKNIQYF. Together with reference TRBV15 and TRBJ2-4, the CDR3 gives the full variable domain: DAMVIQNPRYQVTQFGKPVTLSCSQTLNHNVMYWYQQKSSQAPKLLFHYYDKDFNNEADTPDNFQSRRPNTSFCFLDIRSPGLGDTAMYLCATSSANTDKNIQYFGAGTRLSVL.

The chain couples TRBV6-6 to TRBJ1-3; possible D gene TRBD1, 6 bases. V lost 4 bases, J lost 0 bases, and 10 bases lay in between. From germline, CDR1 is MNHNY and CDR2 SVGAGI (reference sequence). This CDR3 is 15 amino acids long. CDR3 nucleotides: TGTGCCAGCAGTTTCGGACAGACCTCTGGAAACACCATATATTTT. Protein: CASSFGQTSGNTIYF.